A single sample is the source of the 22 T cell receptor beta chains below, sequenced in a study of blood T cell repertoires in COVID-19. Clones were sequenced by immunoSEQ multiplex PCR, and TCRdb holds only the in-frame ones, with some missing. The repertoire consists of about 54,000 clones, with 88% occurring once and the leading ten covering 3.5%. Sequenced: peripheral blood. These receptors were collected from a human donor in a cohort sampled during active COVID-19.

The rearrangement joins TRBV21-1 to TRBJ1-6; TRBD1 is taken as the D call from the table, unchecked against the DNA. TRBV21-1 is labeled a pseudogene. The CDR3 has 12 residues. The CDR3 nucleotides are TGTGCCAGCAGCAAAGGTGGGACACCCGTTCACTTT. It codes for CASSKGGTPVHF.

This chain connects TRBV6-6 to TRBJ1-5; D unclear. V was trimmed by 7 bases and J by 8 bases, leaving 12 bases between them. The CDR3 extends over 12 amino acids. CDR1 and CDR2 (germline): MNHNY, SVGAGI (reference sequence). CDR3 loop: CASNLGAEPQHF. CDR3 coding DNA: TGTGCCAGCAACCTAGGCGCAGAGCCCCAGCATTTT.

The genes are TRBV5-4 and TRBJ2-1; TRBD2 matches 14 bases. V was clipped by 5 bases and J by 9 bases; unmatched bases: 7. CDR3 length equals 15 residues. CDR1 and CDR2 (germline): SGHNT, YYREEE (reference sequence). In nucleotides, the CDR3 is TGTGCCAGCAGACCGGGACTAGCGGGAGAGGGTGAGCAGTTCTTC. Its translation is CASRPGLAGEGEQFF.

The V call is TRBV5-4, the J call TRBJ1-2; 11 bases fit TRBD1. The CDR3 extends over 15 amino acids. Trimming cost V 4 bases and J 3 bases; bases outside gene matches: 5. Germline V gene data show CDR1 as SGHNT and CDR2 as YYREEE (reference sequence). The CDR3 sequence is CASSPRTGGDYGYTF. The CDR3, as DNA: TGTGCCAGCAGCCCGCGGACAGGGGGCGACTATGGCTACACCTTC.

This sequence joins TRBV30 and TRBJ1-4; a possible D gene is TRBD1 (5 bases). The ends were cut back, 1 base at V and 3 bases at J, with 18 bases in the middle. CDR1 GTSNPN and CDR2 SVGIG come from the germline V gene (reference sequence). This CDR3 has 17 residues. The CDR3 spells CAWSDMPPTAPNEKLFF. CDR3 nucleotides: TGTGCCTGGAGTGATATGCCCCCGACAGCCCCTAATGAAAAACTGTTTTTT.

The chain joins TRBV29-1 to TRBJ2-1, with a tentative D call TRBD2 (5 bases). The ends were cut back, 7 bases at V and 7 bases at J, with 17 bases in the middle. Looked up from germline, CDR1 is SQVTM and CDR2 is ANQGSEA. CDR3 length: 13 residues. In DNA, the CDR3 is TGCAGCGGGGGAGAGAGGGTTGGGAATGAGCAGTTCTTC. It yields the protein CSGGERVGNEQFF.

This chain uses TRBV20-1 with TRBJ2-7; 9 bases line up with TRBD1. The J segment lost 6 bases and the V segment lost 3 bases, leaving 9 bases of the junction unmatched. Germline-derived CDR1 and CDR2 are DFQATT and SNEGSKA (reference sequence). This CDR3 is built from 14 residues. CDR3 in DNA: TGCAGTGCTAGTTCCACCGGGACAGGGCGCGAGCAGTACTTC. This codes for CSASSTGTGREQYF.

This clone was counted between two and nine times. The gene calls are TRBV18 and TRBJ2-1, with unresolved D. The CDR3 has 16 amino acids. Germline V gene sequence: CDR1 KGHSH, CDR2 LQKENI. The germline V and J ends were trimmed by 0 bases and 4 bases, with 13 bases remaining between them. The CDR3 loop is CASSPPQPTTYNEQFF. The CDR3 DNA reads TGTGCCAGCTCACCACCGCAACCCACCACTTACAATGAGCAGTTCTTC.

The CDR3 coding sequence is TGTGCCAGCAGCGCTTGGACAGGGGGAAACACCATATATTTT. Translation: CASSAWTGGNTIYF. The chain has TRBV2 and TRBJ1-3; 8 nucleotides line up with TRBD1. V lost 6 bases and J lost 4; bases outside the gene matches: 5. This CDR3 has 14 residues. CDR1 is SNHLY and CDR2 is FYNNEI in the germline V gene.

The gene calls are TRBV5-4 and TRBJ2-5; TRBD1 matches at 7 bases. V lost 4 bases, J lost 3 bases, and 6 bases stayed unmatched. The germline V gene encodes CDR1 SGHNT and CDR2 YYREEE (reference sequence). The CDR3 sequence is 14 residues long. The CDR3, as DNA: TGTGCCAGCAGCCCGAGGGGGCTCAAAGAGACCCAGTACTTC. Encoded protein: CASSPRGLKETQYF. Filled out from reference TRBV5-4 and TRBJ2-5, the complete variable domain reads ETGVTQSPTHLIKTRGQQVTLRCSSQSGHNTVSWYQQALGQGPQFIFQYYREEENGRGNFPPRFSGLQFPNYSSELNVNALELDDSALYLCASSPRGLKETQYFGPGTRLLVL.

The V gene is TRBV7-9, the J gene TRBJ1-1; possibly TRBD1 for D (6 bases). CDR1 and CDR2 from the germline V gene are SEHNR and FQNEAQ (reference sequence). This CDR3 region has 13 residues. V lost 4 bases to trimming and J lost 10 bases, with 16 bases between them. CDR3 bases: TGTGCCAGCAGCTATAGGCAGGGGAATCGAGCTTTCTTT. This sequence encodes CASSYRQGNRAFF.

This rearrangement joins TRBV30 to TRBJ1-2, with D possibly TRBD1 on 6 matching bases. With 2 bases removed from V and 1 base from J, the gap between germline ends came to 11 bases. Germline V CDR1 and CDR2: GTSNPN, SVGIG (reference sequence). The CDR3 totals 14 residues. CDR3 bases: TGTGCCTGGAGTAAACAGGGACGTAACTATGGCTACACCTTC. Translated, it gives CAWSKQGRNYGYTF.

The CDR3 sequence: CASSGNTDTQYF. The CDR3 DNA sequence: TGTGCCAGCAGTGGCAATACAGATACGCAGTATTTT. The genes are TRBV9 and TRBJ2-3; D gene unclear. V was clipped by 5 bases and J by 3 bases, with 7 bases between them. Germline assignment: CDR1 SGDLS and CDR2 YYNGEE. CDR3 size: 12 residues.

This clone came up a few times. V gene TRBV6-1 combines with J gene TRBJ2-7; 7 bases agree with TRBD1. CDR1 is MNHNS, CDR2 SASEGT, per germline. This CDR3 comprises 17 residues. The junction had 14 bases not matched to a gene; V was cut back by 2 bases and J by 4 bases. In DNA, the CDR3 is TGTGCCAGCAGTGAACCCCGCCCGACAGGGTTATCGTACGAGCAGTACTTC. It is translated as CASSEPRPTGLSYEQYF.

This rearrangement joins TRBV5-3 to TRBJ2-4, with 7 bases identical to TRBD1. TRBV5-3 is an open reading frame, and its role is uncertain. Unmatched junction bases numbered 9, after V lost 0 bases and J lost 0 bases. The CDR3 contains 18 residues. CDR3 residues: CARSLVRGRIRAKNIQYF. For the CDR3, the DNA is TGTGCCAGAAGCTTGGTTAGGGGGCGGATTAGAGCCAAAAACATTCAGTACTTC.

Only a few counts were recorded for this clone. V is TRBV2 and J is TRBJ1-4; 8 bases map to TRBD1. The length of the CDR3 is 14 residues. With V trimmed by 6 bases and J by 7 bases, 7 bases remained unmatched. In germline, CDR1 is SNHLY, CDR2 FYNNEI. CDR3 nucleotides: TGTGCCAGCAGCATCGACAGGGGAGGTGAAAAACTGTTTTTT. Translated: CASSIDRGGEKLFF.

The gene calls are TRBV19 and TRBJ2-7, with no clear D. Between the trimmed V and J ends, which lost 2 bases and 2 bases, there was a span of 7 bases. The germline gives CDR1 LNHDA, CDR2 SQIVND (reference sequence). The CDR3 sequence is 13 residues long. The CDR3 spells CASSIQFTYEQYF. As DNA, the CDR3 is TGTGCCAGTAGTATACAGTTCACCTACGAGCAGTACTTC.

The rearrangement joins TRBV4-3 to TRBJ2-3; D is uncertain. This CDR3 is 13 amino acids long. In germline, CDR1 is LGHNA, CDR2 YSLEER. Trimming removed 0 bases from V and 4 bases from J, with 5 bases in between. CDR3 bases: TGCGCCAGCAGCCAAGAACCGGCAGATACGCAGTATTTT. This gives the protein CASSQEPADTQYF.

V and J are TRBV5-6 and TRBJ2-7, with D perhaps matching TRBD2 (5 bases). V was pared by 6 bases and J by 6 bases, with 22 bases between. This CDR3 has 15 amino acids. Germline CDR1 reads SGHDT; CDR2 reads YYEEEE. CDR3 loop: CASKSEADFVREQYF. The CDR3 DNA reads as TGTGCCAGCAAAAGTGAAGCGGACTTCGTTCGCGAGCAGTACTTC.

The CDR3 spells CASSHGGDGNTIYF. CDR3 bases: TGTGCCAGCAGCCACGGAGGGGATGGAAACACCATATATTTT. The chain employs TRBV7-9 and TRBJ1-3; perhaps TRBD1 as D (5 bases). The germline V gene encodes CDR1 SEHNR and CDR2 FQNEAQ (reference sequence). Trimming removed 5 bases from V and 3 bases from J, with 11 bases in between. The CDR3 is 14 residues long.

The gene calls are TRBV19 and TRBJ2-3, with a tentative D call TRBD1 (5 bases). Trimming took 0 bases from V and 3 from J, leaving 10 bases between them. The CDR3 has 15 residues. CDR1 is LNHDA, CDR2 SQIVND, per germline (reference sequence). The CDR3 spells CASSIDRVITDTQYF. The CDR3 bases are TGTGCCAGTAGTATAGACAGGGTTATTACAGATACGCAGTATTTT.

The chain recombines TRBV15 with TRBJ2-3, with TRBD2 identical over 8 bases. The CDR3 is made up of 15 amino acids. J gave up 3 bases and V 1 base, and 3 bases lay outside the gene matches. The germline V gene has CDR1 LNHNV and CDR2 YYDKDF (reference sequence). CDR3 sequence (DNA): TGTGCCACCAGCAGAGCCCGGGAGGGGACAGATACGCAGTATTTT. The encoded protein is CATSRAREGTDTQYF.